The present T cell receptor (beta chain) was sequenced within a study of cytomegalovirus exposure and HLA in healthy donors. CDR1 and CDR2 from the germline V gene are KGHSH and LQKENI. The ends were cut back, 0 bases at V and 2 bases at J, with 7 bases in the middle. The CDR3 length is 14 residues. The PCR was carried out with 60 Vbeta primers and 13 Jbeta primers. Using immunoSEQ multiplex PCR, the repertoire was profiled, and TCRdb retains in-frame clones only, with some absent. The data contain 200,000 to 300,000 clones, about four fifths of them seen just once; the ten biggest clones take up roughly 2%.

The V call is TRBV18, the J call TRBJ1-1; D gene uncertain. Sequenced: PBMCs. This clonotype was obtained from a middle-aged woman in good health and CMV-seropositive. CDR3 DNA sequence: TGTGCCAGCTCACCACCCGAGAGAAACACTGAAGCTTTCTTT. This translates into CASSPPERNTEAFF.